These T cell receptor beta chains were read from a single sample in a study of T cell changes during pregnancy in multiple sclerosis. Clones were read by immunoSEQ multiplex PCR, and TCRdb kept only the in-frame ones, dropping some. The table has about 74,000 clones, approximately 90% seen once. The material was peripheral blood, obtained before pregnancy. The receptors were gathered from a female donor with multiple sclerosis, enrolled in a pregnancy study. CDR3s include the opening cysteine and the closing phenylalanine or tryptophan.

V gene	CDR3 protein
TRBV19	CATASFRDYQNTGELFF
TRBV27	CASSLTGEGFRAYEQYF
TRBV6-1	CASSAGAYEQYF
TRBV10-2	CASTGQGPTEAFF
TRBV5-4	CASSLVSGGSGTQYF
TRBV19	CASNPWGTDRYNEQFF
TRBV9	CASSVGPTGRNSPLHF
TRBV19	CASSIADGYEQYF
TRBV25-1	CASRGAERTDTQYF
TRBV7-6	CASSTTTGASGFYNEQFF
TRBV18	CASSHGQGGAEAFF
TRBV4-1	CASGRDREYGYTF
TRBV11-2	CASSSTVNTEAFF
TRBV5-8	CASSLGLAGDTGELFF
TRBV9	CASSSGDQPQHF
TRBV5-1	CASSMGGYTDTQYF
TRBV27	CASKQGHEQFF
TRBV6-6	CASISWDQGLPEQFF
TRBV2	CASRAGTASTDTQYF
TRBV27	CASRVDRVQPQHF
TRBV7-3	CASSLETGVGRDTQYF
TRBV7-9	CASSFSSGRGYEQFF
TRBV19	CASTSSYEQYF
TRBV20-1	CSAYRTEAFF
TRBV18	CASSGQGGTGELFF
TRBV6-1	CASNPGQGASDTQYF
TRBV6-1	CASSTAEYNEQFF
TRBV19	CASTHPGAGNTIYF
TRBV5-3	CARRPGGVTDTQYF
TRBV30	CAWTLGLGGGGYTF
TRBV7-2	CASSPQSGAGETQYF
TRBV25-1	CASSEAATSTGSYEQYF
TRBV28	CASSLFWDTSGANVLTF
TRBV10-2	CATSSGLGAQYF
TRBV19	CASRRLTGELFF
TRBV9	CASSPDGNTQYF
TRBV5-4	CASSLVGSGPSYNEQFF
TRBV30	CAWEDGVGRGQLFELYNEQFF
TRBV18	CASSPRTSGNTGELFF
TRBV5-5	CASRHTSGETEAFF
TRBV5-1	CASSLAVPRQGYGYTF
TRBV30	CAWSVETGDTDTQYF
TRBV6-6	CASSPGQGAGELFF